The 19 T cell receptor beta chains presented below share a single source sample, sequenced in a study of T cell responses to AZD1222 COVID-19 vaccine. Method: immunoSEQ multiplex PCR; TCRdb's copy keeps in-frame clones and lacks some. Here the sample spans around 110,000 clones, roughly nine tenths being singletons. The starting material was peripheral blood, obtained on day 0 of AZD1222 vaccination. Receptor source: an adult in good health.

The chain carries TRBV29-1 and TRBJ1-2; 8 nucleotides match TRBD1. Germline CDR1 SQVTM, CDR2 ANQGSEA. The CDR3 contains 13 residues. V dropped 4 bases and J dropped 7; count of bases not matched to a gene: 8. The CDR3 is CSVAGTGGGGYTF. Written as DNA, the CDR3 is TGCAGCGTTGCCGGGACAGGTGGAGGTGGCTACACCTTC.

V and J are TRBV5-1 and TRBJ1-2; 11 nucleotides line up with TRBD1. Germline CDR1 SGHRS, CDR2 YFSETQ. The CDR3 runs to 15 residues. The trim removed 4 bases at V and 8 bases at J, leaving 10 bases unmatched. The CDR3 protein is CASSEGQGAPGGYTF. CDR3 coding DNA: TGCGCCAGCAGCGAAGGACAGGGGGCGCCGGGAGGCTACACCTTC.

This chain uses TRBV19 with TRBJ2-1, with 9 bases fitting TRBD1. The germline V gene encodes CDR1 LNHDA and CDR2 SQIVND (reference sequence). The CDR3 length is 15 residues. The junction had 14 bases not matched to a gene; V was cut back by 11 bases and J by 6 bases. The CDR3 nucleotides are TGTGCCTCCCAGGGAGGGACAGGGATTTTCAATGAGCAGTTCTTC. Translating gives CASQGGTGIFNEQFF.

This rearrangement joins TRBV7-3 to TRBJ1-5; D unclear. The V end lost 5 bases, the J end lost 4 bases, and 9 bases lay between the germline ends. The CDR3 extends over 13 amino acids. Germline V gives CDR1 SGHTA, CDR2 FQGTGA. In nucleotides, the CDR3 is TGTGCCAGCAGCAGAGGACGGAATCAGCCCCAGCATTTT. It is translated as CASSRGRNQPQHF.

This sequence joins TRBV16 and TRBJ2-3; D gene ambiguous. V lost 0 bases to trimming and J lost 5 bases, with 12 bases between them. The CDR3 is made up of 15 amino acids. Germline values: CDR1 KGHSY, CDR2 FQNENV. CDR3 in amino acids: CASSQSGSMEDTQYF. The CDR3 bases are TGTGCCAGCAGCCAATCGGGGTCCATGGAAGATACGCAGTATTTT.

V usage is TRBV19 and J usage is TRBJ2-4; tentative D call: TRBD2 (6 bases). The V gene's germline CDR1 is LNHDA and CDR2 SQIVND (reference sequence). Deletions cut 3 bases from V and 5 bases from J, with 26 bases between. The CDR3 extends over 19 amino acids. The CDR3: CASSITLVGTPLFENIQYF. In nucleotides, the CDR3 is TGTGCCAGTAGTATTACCCTAGTAGGGACTCCTCTTTTCGAAAACATTCAGTACTTC.

With respect to this clone: Different DNA sequences within this sample yield the same CDR3. CDR3 coding DNA: TGTGCCAGCAGCCTCGGAGTTAGCACAGATACGCAGTATTTT. Translation: CASSLGVSTDTQYF. The chain uses TRBV7-2 and TRBJ2-3; D gene unclear. The CDR3 extends over 14 amino acids. The ends were cut back, 5 bases at V and 0 bases at J, with 9 bases in the middle. The V gene's germline CDR1 is SGHTA and CDR2 FQGNSA.

On this clone: This CDR3 fails to terminate in the conserved phenylalanine or tryptophan, so it likely reflects a read error. No DNA is shown, since the ends of the CDR3 on it are uncertain; the CDR3 is the one TCRdb lists. The chain is built from TRBV2 and TRBJ2-7; the table's D call TRBD1 went unverified against the DNA. Germline CDR1 is SNHLY and CDR2 is FYNNEI. Ends included, the CDR3 has 10 residues. CDR3 region: CASSAIGTRL.

In DNA, the CDR3 is TGTGCCAGCAGTTACTATGGCTACACCTTC. Translating it yields CASSYYGYTF. The chain joins TRBV6-6 to TRBJ1-2, with D unclear. The CDR3 extends over 10 amino acids. V lost 1 base to trimming and J lost 6 bases, with 0 bases between them. Germline CDR1 reads MNHNY; CDR2 reads SVGAGI (reference sequence).

This clone came up a few times. The genes are TRBV11-2 and TRBJ2-7; D not certain. This CDR3 is 16 amino acids long. The V gene's germline CDR1 is SGHAT and CDR2 FQNNGV. V lost 5 bases and J lost 0, with 17 bases in between. For the CDR3, the DNA is TGTGCCAGCAGCCCCCTCGGTGGACCGCACTCCTACGAGCAGTACGTC. Protein sequence: CASSPLGGPHSYEQYV.

The chain recombines TRBV7-2 with TRBJ2-3; 12 nucleotides align to TRBD2. This CDR3 is 15 amino acids long. Trimming cost V 5 bases and J 5 bases; bases outside gene matches: 5. Looked up from germline, CDR1 is SGHTA and CDR2 is FQGNSA. The CDR3 DNA reads as TGTGCCAGCAGCCCCGGGACTAGCGGGCTAGATACGCAGTATTTT. It codes for CASSPGTSGLDTQYF.

The chain recombines TRBV4-3 with TRBJ2-2; D is ambiguous. V was trimmed by 1 base and J by 2 bases, leaving 5 bases between them. The CDR3 totals 14 residues. Germline-derived CDR1 and CDR2 are LGHNA and YSLEER. CDR3 region: CASSQGRNTGELFF. CDR3 in DNA: TGCGCCAGCAGCCAAGGGCGAAACACCGGGGAGCTGTTTTTT.

The chain couples TRBV7-2 to TRBJ2-3; TRBD2 aligns across 9 bases. This CDR3 has 16 amino acids. The germline CDR1 and CDR2 sequences are SGHTA and FQGNSA. Trimming at V came to 5 bases and at J to 3 bases, leaving 9 bases not matched to a gene. The CDR3 nucleotides are TGTGCCAGCAGCCCGCGGGCCCTAGCGGGAACAGATACGCAGTATTTT. Its protein is CASSPRALAGTDTQYF.

The V call is TRBV28, the J call TRBJ1-1; 8 bases align to TRBD1. Germline V gives CDR1 MDHEN, CDR2 SYDVKM. This CDR3 is 15 amino acids long. Unmatched junction bases numbered 8, after V lost 4 bases and J lost 4 bases. CDR3 nucleotides: TGTGCCAGCAGTTCGGCCGGGACAGGATTCACTGAAGCTTTCTTT. The encoded protein is CASSSAGTGFTEAFF.

The genes are TRBV6-2 or TRBV6-3 and TRBJ2-1; TRBD2 agrees at 15 bases. The CDR3 is made up of 17 amino acids. The V gene end was trimmed by 2 bases and the J gene end by 5 bases; junction bases not matched to a gene: 4. From germline, CDR1 is MNHEY and CDR2 SVGEGT. The CDR3: CASSYGLAGGPDNEQFF. DNA for the CDR3: TGTGCCAGCAGTTACGGACTAGCGGGAGGGCCGGACAATGAGCAGTTCTTC.

This clone was counted a single time. The chain joins TRBV7-6 to TRBJ1-1, with D unresolved. Between the trimmed V and J ends, which lost 3 bases and 0 bases, there was a span of 5 bases. From germline, CDR1 is SGHVS and CDR2 FNYEAQ. The CDR3 loop spans 13 amino acids. CDR3 DNA sequence: TGTGCCAGCAGCTTCACAGTGAACACTGAAGCTTTCTTT. Encoded protein: CASSFTVNTEAFF.

This rearrangement joins TRBV7-8 to TRBJ1-5; D is possibly TRBD1 (6 bases). V was cut by 5 bases and J by 7 bases, with 12 bases left in between. The germline CDR1 and CDR2 sequences are SGHVS and FQNEAQ. The CDR3 sequence is 13 residues long. The CDR3 is CASSGRGGQPQHF. The CDR3, as DNA: TGTGCCAGCAGCGGCAGGGGAGGACAGCCCCAGCATTTT.

The chain recombines TRBV29-1 with TRBJ2-3, with TRBD1 identical over 7 bases. Germline CDR1 reads SQVTM; CDR2 reads ANQGSEA. CDR3 length: 12 amino acids. With V trimmed by 8 bases and J by 4 bases, 6 bases remained unmatched. CDR3 protein: CSTSQGADTQYF. CDR3 bases: TGCAGCACCTCTCAGGGGGCAGATACGCAGTATTTT.

The chain is built from TRBV25-1 and TRBJ1-2; TRBD1 is a possible D gene (6 bases). Trimming cost V 0 bases and J 8 bases, with 19 bases left between them. This CDR3 has 16 amino acids. Germline CDR1 is MGHDK and CDR2 is SYGVNS. The DNA of the CDR3 is TGTGCCAGCAGTGAATATACCCCACCTGAGGGGGGAGGCTACACCTTC. Amino acid sequence: CASSEYTPPEGGGYTF.